This T cell receptor beta chain was sequenced during a study of blood T cell repertoires in COVID-19. At the level of the study: The study drew acute and convalescent COVID-19 samples from the United States, Italy and Spain.

The CDR3 length is 17 residues. Per germline, CDR1 KGHSH and CDR2 LQKENI. V lost 0 bases to trimming and J lost 1 base, with 13 bases between them. Original handling: Estimation of nucleated cell counts was performed using reference gene primer amplification. The assay was immunoSEQ multiplex PCR, and TCRdb's table has in-frame clones only and misses some. V and J calls and clone size come straight from that table; D and trimming were deduced from the DNA. The sample includes some 25,000 clones, nearly 90% of them seen just once. The sample taken for sequencing was peripheral blood. V usage is TRBV18 and J usage is TRBJ1-5; no reliable D call. The sequence was obtained from a man between 65 and 85 years old with acute or convalescent COVID-19. The CDR3 DNA reads TGTGCCAGCTCACCACCTTCGGGAGGGTTGAGCAATCAGCCCCAGCATTTT. Its protein product is CASSPPSGGLSNQPQHF.